The 11 T cell receptor beta chains in this list originate from one sample, sequenced in a study of identical twins. TCRdb independently ran MiXCR on the 5' RACE reads; one entry per CDR3 protein. The table lists about 890,000 distinct CDR3 sequences, approximately 13% of them singletons. The data were also submitted as part of a second study, on yellow fever vaccine responses in identical twins.

Sequencing was carried out using PBMCs. The receptor source for this set is a woman aged 18 to 35 in good health.

This clonotype was recorded a few times. The V and J genes are TRBV6-1 and TRBJ1-6; D not resolved. The V and J ends lost 6 bases and 0 bases respectively, with 9 bases between them. Germline assignment: CDR1 MNHNS and CDR2 SASEGT. CDR3 length: 15 amino acids. The CDR3 nucleotides read TGTGCCAGCAGCGACGGTAGCTCCTATAATTCACCCCTCCACTTT. It specifies CASSDGSSYNSPLHF.

At least ten counts were recorded for this clonotype. The chain has TRBV6-5 and TRBJ2-5; D ambiguous. The CDR3 loop spans 12 amino acids. V was trimmed by 8 bases and J by 4 bases, leaving 11 bases between them. CDR1 is MNHEY, CDR2 SVGAGI, per germline. CDR3 loop: CASSGPRETQYF. CDR3 in DNA: TGTGCCAGCTCAGGACCCCGAGAGACCCAGTACTTC.

The rearrangement uses TRBV20-1 and TRBJ2-5; TRBD1 matches 7 bases. Germline V lookup: CDR1 DFQATT, CDR2 SNEGSKA (reference sequence). The CDR3 has 15 amino acids. The J segment lost 5 bases and the V segment lost 2 bases, leaving 11 bases of the junction unmatched. CDR3: CSARPRGTVGETQYF. CDR3 in DNA: TGCAGTGCTAGACCACGAGGGACAGTAGGGGAGACCCAGTACTTC.

V and J are TRBV12-3 or TRBV12-4 and TRBJ1-2, with D perhaps matching TRBD1 (6 bases). This CDR3 has 14 residues. V lost 5 bases and J 2 bases, leaving 12 bases between the germline ends. The CDR3 loop reads CASSKRTVNYGYTF. CDR3 coding DNA: TGTGCCAGCAGTAAGAGGACAGTAAACTATGGCTACACCTTC.

This clonotype has just a few counts. This chain's CDR3 is CASRRISPNEQFF. DNA for the CDR3: TGCGCCAGCAGGAGGATTAGCCCCAATGAGCAGTTCTTC. The V and J genes are TRBV5-1 and TRBJ2-1, with unresolved D. This CDR3 spans 13 amino acids. Germline-derived CDR1 and CDR2 are SGHRS and YFSETQ. Trimming shortened V by 5 bases and J by 6 bases, and 12 bases separated the two germline ends. Based on the CDR3 plus reference TRBV5-1 and TRBJ2-1, the full variable domain is KAGVTQTPRYLIKTRGQQVTLSCSPISGHRSVSWYQQTPGQGLQFLFEYFSETQRNKGNFPGRFSGRQFSNSRSEMNVSTLELGDSALYLCASRRISPNEQFFGPGTRLTVL.

This clonotype has at least ten counts. This chain connects TRBV5-1 to TRBJ2-1; 13 bases agree with TRBD2. CDR1 is SGHRS, CDR2 YFSETQ, per germline. Trimming took 4 bases from V and 10 from J; bases not matched to a gene: 5. The CDR3 spans 14 residues. The CDR3 here is CASSLGLAGYEQFF. CDR3 DNA: TGCGCCAGCAGCCTGGGACTAGCGGGATACGAGCAGTTCTTC.

The chain combines TRBV27 with TRBJ2-5; 11 positions agree with TRBD1. With 4 bases clipped from V and 5 bases from J, the junction kept 12 bases outside the gene matches. Germline assignment: CDR1 MNHEY and CDR2 SMNVEV (reference sequence). The CDR3 totals 17 residues. The CDR3 region is CASSSHIGQGAGETQYF. The CDR3 DNA sequence: TGTGCCAGCAGTTCCCATATCGGACAGGGGGCAGGGGAGACCCAGTACTTC.

At least ten counts were recorded for this clonotype. The chain joins TRBV9 to TRBJ2-7; D not resolved. Trimming stripped 0 bases from V and 3 bases from J, with 10 bases between. This CDR3 spans 14 amino acids. The V gene's germline CDR1 is SGDLS and CDR2 YYNGEE. CDR3 in amino acids: CASSVGFNGYEQYF. Here the CDR3 DNA reads TGTGCCAGCAGCGTAGGTTTTAATGGCTACGAGCAGTACTTC.

The rearrangement links TRBV12-3 or TRBV12-4 to TRBJ2-7; no firm D call. The CDR3 consists of 13 residues. Trimming pared 5 bases from V and 6 bases from J, leaving 14 bases between. CDR3 in DNA: TGTGCCAGCAGTCAGGATAGGGCCCTCGAGCAGTACTTC. This encodes CASSQDRALEQYF.

This clonotype was observed a few times. The junction does not match germline at one end; this may be a read error. The chain has TRBV10-1 and TRBJ2-1; tentatively, D is TRBD1 (7 bases). Germline V CDR1 and CDR2: WNHNN, SYGVQD (reference sequence). The CDR3 length is 15 residues. The CDR3 coding sequence is TGCGCCAGCAGTGCATTGGAGGGGGCAAAAAATGAGCAGTTTTTC. It is translated as CASSALEGAKNEQFF.

The gene calls are TRBV6-1 and TRBJ2-2; D is unclear. The CDR3 loop spans 16 amino acids. The germline V gene has CDR1 MNHNS and CDR2 SASEGT. V was clipped by 8 bases and J by 2 bases, with 18 bases between them. The CDR3 is CASERVLPLNTGELFF. The CDR3 nucleotides read TGTGCCAGCGAGCGAGTTCTTCCACTAAACACCGGGGAGCTGTTTTTT.